The T cell receptor (beta chain) described here comes from a study of response to subunit inactivated influenza vaccine. General observations from the study: Every seasonal influenza vaccination brings in few new T cells, the authors suggested.

Each CDR3 protein gets one entry after TCRdb re-called the RT-PCR reads with MiXCR. This table has 550,000 to 650,000 distinct CDR3 sequences, approximately 12% appearing once. This clonotype was recorded a few times. Its antigen is not known. The V gene's germline CDR1 is SGHAT and CDR2 FQNNGV. Trimming removed 4 bases from V and 6 bases from J; junction bases left unmatched: 5. This CDR3 contains 15 residues. The genes are TRBV11-2 and TRBJ2-3; 12 bases line up with TRBD2. The sample was PBMCs from blood, taken on the day of vaccination. This receptor was taken from a man aged 45-65 years who received an inactivated influenza vaccine. The CDR3 loop is CASSYRTSGADTQYF. DNA for the CDR3: TGTGCCAGCAGCTACAGGACTAGCGGGGCGGATACGCAGTATTTT.